This T cell receptor (beta chain) appears in the sequencing data of a study of control samples from healthy donors and cancer patients. Produced via immunoSEQ multiplex PCR; TCRdb's table is partial and in-frame only. The table lists about 110,000 clones, around 88% of them singletons. The V gene lost 1 base and the J gene lost 6 bases, with 19 bases spanning the gap. The CDR3 spans 17 residues. Per germline, CDR1 LGHDT and CDR2 YNNKEL (reference sequence). The V gene is TRBV3-1 (or the pseudogene TRBV3-2), the J gene TRBJ2-1; tentatively, D is TRBD2 (7 bases). The sequenced material came from blood. The receptor was derived from a woman aged 45-60 years in good health. The CDR3 loop is CASSQGPHGGLSNEQFF. CDR3 sequence (DNA): TGTGCCAGCAGCCAAGGGCCCCACGGGGGGCTTTCCAATGAGCAGTTCTTC.